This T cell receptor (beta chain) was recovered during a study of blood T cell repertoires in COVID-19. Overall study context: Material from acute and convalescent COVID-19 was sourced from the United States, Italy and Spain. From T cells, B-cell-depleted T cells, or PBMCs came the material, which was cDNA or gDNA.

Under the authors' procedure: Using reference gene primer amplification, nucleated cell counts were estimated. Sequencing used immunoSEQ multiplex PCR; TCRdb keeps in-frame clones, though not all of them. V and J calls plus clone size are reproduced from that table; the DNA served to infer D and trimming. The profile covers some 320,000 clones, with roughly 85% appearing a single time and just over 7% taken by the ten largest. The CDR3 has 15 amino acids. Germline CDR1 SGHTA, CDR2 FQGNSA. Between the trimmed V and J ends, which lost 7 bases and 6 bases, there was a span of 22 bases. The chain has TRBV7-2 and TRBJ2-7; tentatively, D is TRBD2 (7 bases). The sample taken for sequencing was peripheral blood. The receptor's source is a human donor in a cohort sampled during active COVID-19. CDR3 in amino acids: CASTARGQRGREQYF. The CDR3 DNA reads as TGTGCCAGCACCGCCCGGGGGCAGCGGGGCCGCGAGCAGTACTTC.